Listed below are T cell receptor beta chains from one sample, sequenced in a study of shared clonotypes between healthy human individuals. TCRdb keeps only in-frame clones here, not all; method: immunoSEQ multiplex PCR. The data hold hundreds of thousands of clones, with about 85% observed a single time. Sequenced: PBMCs. Receptors were obtained from a woman in her thirties or forties in good health. Some clones in this sample may be carry-over from other donors' samples. CDR3s include the opening cysteine and the closing phenylalanine or tryptophan. The order of the fields is CDR3 protein, J gene, V gene.

CASGLSGPLGEQYF | TRBJ2-7 | TRBV12-5
CSVRLAGRYEQYF | TRBJ2-7 | TRBV29-1
CASSIQDSNQPQHF | TRBJ1-5 | TRBV19
CASSPSENNEQFF | TRBJ2-1 | TRBV6-4
CASSPRASGPLETQYF | TRBJ2-5 | TRBV18
CASSGGDQPQHF | TRBJ1-5 | TRBV18
CASSPQGSGNTIYF | TRBJ1-3 | TRBV27
CASSEVMGSGELFF | TRBJ2-2 | TRBV25-1
CASSGQFSTNTGELFF | TRBJ2-2 | TRBV10-1
CASSLGVGGFSRYEQYF | TRBJ2-7 | TRBV7-2
CASSPVGAGAGYGYTF | TRBJ1-2 | TRBV18
CASSSTGPSPTNEKLFF | TRBJ1-4 | TRBV7-9
CASSQPRGTSGRAVYEQYF | TRBJ2-7 | TRBV4-1
CASSRDQETQYF | TRBJ2-5 | TRBV2
CASSPNPGQKNYEQYF | TRBJ2-7 | TRBV5-4
CASSDRGSTDTQYF | TRBJ2-3 | TRBV18
CASSRWTGLYNEQFF | TRBJ2-1 | TRBV28
CASSLGSSGEETQYF | TRBJ2-5 | TRBV11-2
CASSFAGGDTQYF | TRBJ2-3 | TRBV7-9
CASSLYAGGVTGELFF | TRBJ2-2 | TRBV27
CASRDSSLSNQPQHF | TRBJ1-5 | TRBV2